One and the same sample provided the 21 T cell receptor beta chains below, sequenced in a study of T cells in Graves' hyperthyroidism and ophthalmopathy. Using RNA transcripts as the source, TCR beta CDR3 regions were amplified. The TCR CDR3 was amplified in a first-round RT-PCR using the HTBI primer set. Via MiXCR, TCRdb re-called the multiplex PCR reads, giving one row per CDR3 protein. This table has hundreds of thousands of distinct CDR3 sequences, roughly 20% appearing once. Specimen: blood. The receptor source for this set is a man aged 25 to 45 with Graves' ophthalmopathy.

V is TRBV7-3 and J is TRBJ1-1; no clear D. V was shortened by 2 bases and J by 1 base, with 11 bases between the two germline ends. The CDR3 loop spans 15 amino acids. Germline loops: CDR1 SGHTA, CDR2 FQGTGA. CDR3 nucleotide sequence: TGTGCCAGCAGCTTAGTCGAGATCAGGAACACTGAAGCTTTCTTT. Its translation is CASSLVEIRNTEAFF.

The V gene is TRBV30, the J gene TRBJ2-5; perhaps D is TRBD1 or TRBD2 (5 bases each). V lost 8 bases to trimming and J lost 1 base, with 14 bases between them. This CDR3 contains 13 residues. Germline V gene data show CDR1 as GTSNPN and CDR2 as SVGIG (reference sequence). This CDR3 reads CAAESGTQETQYF. Here the CDR3 DNA reads TGTGCCGCTGAATCGGGGACCCAAGAGACCCAGTACTTC.

The CDR3 region is CAWSALDIPQEQYF. DNA of the CDR3: TGTGCCTGGAGTGCCCTCGACATCCCCCAGGAACAGTACTTC. The chain carries TRBV30 and TRBJ2-7; D is unclear. CDR3 size: 14 residues. The germline V gene encodes CDR1 GTSNPN and CDR2 SVGIG (reference sequence). V lost 1 base and J lost 10, with 20 bases in between.

This clonotype occurred a few times. This CDR3 reads CATSEKFLGNTIYF. CDR3 DNA: TGTGCCACCAGCGAGAAATTTTTGGGAAACACCATATATTTT. The genes are TRBV15 and TRBJ1-3; D remains ambiguous. The CDR3 length is 14 residues. CDR1 is LNHNV, CDR2 YYDKDF, per germline (reference sequence). V dropped 5 bases and J dropped 4 bases, with 12 bases sitting between them.

Points on this clonotype: A read error is possible here, since a much larger clone lies one base away. The chain links TRBV11-2 to TRBJ1-2; D remains ambiguous. The CDR3 extends over 13 amino acids. Germline V gene data show CDR1 as SGHAT and CDR2 as FQNNGV. CDR3 amino acids: CAGSLTFQGGYTF. As DNA, the CDR3 is TGTGCCGGCAGCCTTACCTTCCAAGGCGGCTACACCTTC.

This clonotype was observed at least ten times. J is TRBJ1-6 and V is TRBV12-3 or TRBV12-4; D unclear. This CDR3 is built from 16 residues. Trimming cost V 4 bases and J 9 bases, with 19 bases left between them. The CDR3 loop is CASSSQRFKGVSPLHF. CDR3 in DNA: TGTGCCAGCAGTTCCCAAAGATTTAAGGGAGTTTCACCCCTCCACTTT.

The table lists this clonotype with many counts. This chain links TRBV28 with TRBJ2-5; weak D call: TRBD2 (7 bases). Trimming cost V 5 bases and J 4 bases, with 17 bases left between them. Germline V gene sequence: CDR1 MDHEN, CDR2 SYDVKM. The CDR3 covers 15 residues. DNA of the CDR3: TGTGCCAGCAGTCCCAACCGGGGGGCAGGAGAGACCCAGTACTTC. Protein sequence: CASSPNRGAGETQYF.

This clonotype was counted many times. The V gene is TRBV12-3 or TRBV12-4, the J gene TRBJ1-1; D is ambiguous. The CDR3 has 13 residues. V gave up 6 bases and J gave up 1 base, with 9 bases separating them. The CDR3 DNA reads as TGTGCCAGCAGACGCGACGGGAACACTGAAGCTTTCTTT. It specifies CASRRDGNTEAFF.

This clonotype was detected ten times or more. The CDR3 DNA sequence: TGTGCCAGCAGTGAGGGGGAGCTAGCAGAGACCCAGTACTTC. Translated: CASSEGELAETQYF. This rearrangement joins TRBV2 to TRBJ2-5, with D perhaps matching TRBD1 or TRBD2 (5 bases each). CDR1 is SNHLY and CDR2 is FYNNEI in the germline V gene. The CDR3 spans 14 residues. Trimming left V 3 bases short and J 4 bases short, with 12 bases between. The complete variable domain, with remaining parts taken from reference TRBV2 and TRBJ2-5, reads EPEVTQTPSHQVTQMGQEVILRCVPISNHLYFYWYRQILGQKVEFLVSFYNNEISEKSEIFDDQFSVERPDGSNFTLKIRSTKLEDSAMYFCASSEGELAETQYFGPGTRLLVL.

V is TRBV20-1 and J is TRBJ2-4; D unclear. V lost 1 base, J lost 5 bases, and 12 bases lay in between. The V gene's germline CDR1 is DFQATT and CDR2 SNEGSKA (reference sequence). The CDR3 is made up of 14 amino acids. CDR3 coding DNA: TGCAGTGCTAGAGGCCCTCTGTCCCAAAACATTCAGTACTTC. Its translation: CSARGPLSQNIQYF.

The chain joins TRBV30 to TRBJ2-7; 7 nucleotides match TRBD1. This CDR3 is 12 amino acids long. Germline CDR1 is GTSNPN and CDR2 is SVGIG (reference sequence). Trimming removed 0 bases from V and 6 bases from J; junction bases left unmatched: 2. The CDR3 sequence: CAWSVQGLEQYF. The CDR3 DNA sequence: TGTGCCTGGAGTGTACAGGGGCTCGAGCAGTACTTC.

The sample holds many counts of this clonotype. The rearrangement links TRBV11-2 to TRBJ2-7; 7 bases line up with TRBD1. J gave up 6 bases and V 4 bases, and 9 bases lay outside the gene matches. The CDR3 is 14 residues long. CDR1 and CDR2 from the germline V gene are SGHAT and FQNNGV. The CDR3 is CASSSSGTVTEQYF. CDR3 coding DNA: TGTGCCAGCAGCTCCTCGGGGACAGTAACCGAGCAGTACTTC.

The chain combines TRBV5-1 with TRBJ2-1; perhaps TRBD1 as D (5 bases). The CDR3 is 13 amino acids. V dropped 0 bases and J dropped 6 bases, with 7 bases sitting between them. Germline V gene data show CDR1 as SGHRS and CDR2 as YFSETQ. The CDR3 spells CASSLEQVNEQFF. The CDR3 nucleotides are TGCGCCAGCAGCTTGGAACAGGTCAATGAGCAGTTCTTC.

The V call is TRBV11-2, the J call TRBJ1-2, with D possibly matching TRBD1 (5 bases). The V gene's germline CDR1 is SGHAT and CDR2 FQNNGV. The CDR3 is 16 amino acids. V was trimmed by 4 bases and J by 3 bases, leaving 18 bases between them. CDR3 nucleotide sequence: TGTGCCAGCAGCTCATTTCGGGACGTTCTTCACTATGGCTACACCTTC. This gives the protein CASSSFRDVLHYGYTF.

This clonotype was observed a handful of times. CDR3 sequence: CASSPGTGSGKFF. CDR3 DNA sequence: TGTGCCAGCAGCCCAGGGACAGGGAGTGGTAAGTTCTTC. The chain recombines TRBV11-1 with TRBJ2-1, with 9 bases identical to TRBD1. In germline, CDR1 is SGHAT, CDR2 FQDESV (reference sequence). The V and J ends lost 5 bases and 14 bases, in that order; junction bases with no gene match: 10. This CDR3 spans 13 amino acids.

This clonotype was seen just once. The CDR3 loop reads CASAPGQGNYEQYF. In DNA, the CDR3 is TGTGCCAGCGCCCCCGGACAGGGTAACTACGAGCAGTACTTC. This sequence joins TRBV18 and TRBJ2-7; 8 nucleotides align to TRBD1. The CDR3 sequence is 14 residues long. The germline V gene has CDR1 KGHSH and CDR2 LQKENI. V shed 8 bases and J 3 bases; nucleotides not matched to a gene: 9.

This clonotype was seen many times. This chain uses TRBV28 with TRBJ2-7, with a possible D match to TRBD1 (5 bases). Germline CDR1 is MDHEN and CDR2 is SYDVKM. The V end was cut by 7 bases, the J end by 2 bases, with 15 bases between. The CDR3 runs 14 residues. This chain's CDR3 is CASKLFGATYEQYF. CDR3 nucleotides: TGTGCCAGCAAGCTATTTGGGGCTACCTACGAGCAGTACTTC.

The V gene is TRBV27, the J gene TRBJ2-5; D remains ambiguous. Per the germline V gene, CDR1 is MNHEY and CDR2 is SMNVEV (reference sequence). V was trimmed by 0 bases and J by 5 bases, leaving 10 bases between them. The CDR3 has 14 amino acids. The CDR3 DNA is TGTGCCAGCAGTTTATCCCTTTCTGGTGAGACCCAGTACTTC. Translation: CASSLSLSGETQYF.

The chain uses TRBV6-1 and TRBJ2-7; D is ambiguous. CDR3 size: 14 residues. Trimming stripped 2 bases from V and 6 bases from J, with 14 bases between. From germline, CDR1 is MNHNS and CDR2 SASEGT. The CDR3 DNA reads TGTGCCAGCAGTGAATTTAGGGCACCAATCGAGCAGTACTTC. It codes for CASSEFRAPIEQYF.

This clonotype was observed a few times. The chain combines TRBV7-2 with TRBJ1-3; D uncertain. Germline CDR1 and CDR2: SGHTA and FQGNSA. This CDR3 is 17 amino acids long. V lost 0 bases to trimming and J lost 0 bases, with 12 bases between them. The CDR3 nucleotides read TGTGCCAGCAGCTTAGCCTTGGGCCTGTTCTCTGGAAACACCATATATTTT. Amino acid sequence: CASSLALGLFSGNTIYF.

In its sample, this clonotype was seen a few times. The rearrangement uses TRBV20-1 and TRBJ2-7; a weak D match, TRBD1 (5 bases). In germline, CDR1 is DFQATT, CDR2 SNEGSKA (reference sequence). V was shortened by 2 bases and J by 5 bases, with 13 bases between the two germline ends. This CDR3 is built from 13 residues. The CDR3 nucleotides read TGCAGTGCTAGATGGGGCGTCGTGGACGAGCAGTACTTC. Translated, it gives CSARWGVVDEQYF.